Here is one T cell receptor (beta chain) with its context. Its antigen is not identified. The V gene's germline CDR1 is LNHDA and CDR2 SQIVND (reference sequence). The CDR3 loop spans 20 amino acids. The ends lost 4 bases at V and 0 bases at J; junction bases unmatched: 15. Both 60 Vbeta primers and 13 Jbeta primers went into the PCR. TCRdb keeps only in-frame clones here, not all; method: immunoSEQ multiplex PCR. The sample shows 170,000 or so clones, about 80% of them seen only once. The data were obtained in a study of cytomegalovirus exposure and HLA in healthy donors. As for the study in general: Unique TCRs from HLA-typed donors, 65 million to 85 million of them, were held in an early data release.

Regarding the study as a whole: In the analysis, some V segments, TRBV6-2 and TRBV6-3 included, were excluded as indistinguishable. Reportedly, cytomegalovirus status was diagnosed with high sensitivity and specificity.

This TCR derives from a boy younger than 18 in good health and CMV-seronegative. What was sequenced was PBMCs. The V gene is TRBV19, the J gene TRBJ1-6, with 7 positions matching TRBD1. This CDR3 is CASSTHLGTAYYSYNSPLHF. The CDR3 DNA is TGTGCCAGTAGTACACACCTCGGGACAGCCTACTACTCCTATAATTCACCCCTCCACTTT.